This entry lists 22 T cell receptor beta chains sequenced from one sample in a study of vaccination effects on CD4 cells after COVID-19. Antigens of these TCRs are unknown. This table comes from immunoSEQ multiplex PCR, and its TCRdb copy is limited to in-frame clones, with some not included. The data show some 52,000 clones, approximately 79% seen once. Sequencing in the ViraFEST assay came after antigen-specific CD4+ T cells had been expanded with viral peptide pools, which were used to stimulate PBMC. Following 10 days of culture, CD4+ T cells were isolated. Nucleocapsid antibodies were negative in the vaccine recipients, who had never had SARS-CoV-2 infection. The starting material was CD4+ T cells from PBMCs cultured with HCoV-OC43 spike peptides, obtained before COVID-19 vaccination. Subset meaning: HCoV-OC43 spike overlapping peptide pool stimulation. These receptors were collected from a human donor who received a COVID-19 vaccine.

The V call is TRBV5-5, the J call TRBJ1-5, with D maybe TRBD1 (6 bases). V was cut by 2 bases and J by 10 bases, with 13 bases left in between. The length of the CDR3 is 13 residues. Germline CDR1 SGHKS, CDR2 YYEKEE (reference sequence). This CDR3 is CASSLSGEAPQHF. The CDR3 DNA follows: TGTGCCAGCAGCTTATCAGGGGAGGCTCCCCAGCATTTT.

V and J are TRBV19 and TRBJ1-2; 7 positions match TRBD1. CDR3 length: 14 residues. V lost 5 bases and J lost 1; bases outside the gene matches: 4. Per the germline V gene, CDR1 is LNHDA and CDR2 is SQIVND (reference sequence). CDR3 sequence: CASSRDSYNYGYTF. The CDR3 DNA reads as TGTGCCAGTAGTCGGGACAGTTATAACTATGGCTACACCTTC. The full variable domain, in which reference TRBV19 and TRBJ1-2 provide the parts outside the CDR3, is DGGITQSPKYLFRKEGQNVTLSCEQNLNHDAMYWYRQDPGQGLRLIYYSQIVNDFQKGDIAEGYSVSREKKESFPLTVTSAQKNPTAFYLCASSRDSYNYGYTFGSGTRLTVV.

The CDR3 DNA reads as TGTGCCAGCAGCTTTTCGTCTCGAGCGGGGGGCGGGGAGCTGTTTTTT. The encoded protein is CASSFSSRAGGGELFF. The gene calls are TRBV7-3 and TRBJ2-2; 9 bases agree with TRBD2. The CDR3 runs to 16 residues. V was pared by 3 bases and J by 7 bases, with 9 bases of the junction left unmatched. Germline CDR1 and CDR2: SGHTA and FQGTGA.

There are a few counts of this clone. This chain uses TRBV6-6 with TRBJ1-1; D not certain. The CDR3 totals 12 residues. V dropped 2 bases and J dropped 3 bases, with 4 bases sitting between them. The germline CDR1 and CDR2 sequences are MNHNY and SVGAGI (reference sequence). The CDR3 sequence is CASSYRDTEAFF. The CDR3 DNA follows: TGTGCCAGCAGTTACCGGGACACTGAAGCTTTCTTT.

The chain has TRBV28 and TRBJ2-4; D is undetermined. The germline V gene encodes CDR1 MDHEN and CDR2 SYDVKM. The CDR3 length is 16 residues. Trimming shortened V by 3 bases and J by 0 bases, and 12 bases separated the two germline ends. Here the CDR3 DNA reads TGTGCCAGCAGTTTCTCCGGAAGCTTAGCCAAAAACATTCAGTACTTC. Its translation: CASSFSGSLAKNIQYF.

This chain uses TRBV2 with TRBJ2-3, with D unresolved. V was clipped by 8 bases and J by 5 bases, with 8 bases between them. The CDR3 runs to 11 residues. CDR1 is SNHLY and CDR2 is FYNNEI in the germline V gene. This CDR3 is CASSLQDTQYF. The CDR3 nucleotides are TGTGCCAGCTCACTCCAAGATACGCAGTATTTT.

This chain joins TRBV7-2 and TRBJ1-6, with D possibly TRBD1 on 5 matching bases. The V gene lost 8 bases and the J gene lost 10 bases, with 15 bases spanning the gap. Germline values: CDR1 SGHTA, CDR2 FQGNSA. The CDR3 covers 13 residues. The CDR3 sequence: CASRRGMGSPLHF. The CDR3 nucleotides read TGTGCCAGCCGCCGGGGGATGGGGTCACCCCTCCACTTT.

The chain links TRBV5-4 to TRBJ2-3; 7 bases fit TRBD1. This CDR3 contains 18 residues. Trimming removed 4 bases from V and 0 bases from J; junction bases left unmatched: 14. Germline CDR1 is SGHNT and CDR2 is YYREEE (reference sequence). This chain's CDR3 is CASSDGPTGARSTDTQYF. The CDR3 DNA reads TGTGCCAGCAGCGATGGGCCTACAGGGGCCCGTAGCACAGATACGCAGTATTTT.

This clone was seen a few times. Written as DNA, the CDR3 is TGTGCCTGGAGTTTGGAGCGGGGGGGCAATGAGCAGTTCTTC. Amino acid sequence: CAWSLERGGNEQFF. The chain recombines TRBV30 with TRBJ2-1; the match to TRBD2 covers 10 bases. Germline assignment: CDR1 GTSNPN and CDR2 SVGIG (reference sequence). This CDR3 is 14 amino acids long. V lost 2 bases to trimming and J lost 6 bases; unmatched junction nucleotides: 4.

CDR3 DNA: TGTGCCAGTAGTTACAGGAACAATGAGCAGTTCTTC. Amino acids: CASSYRNNEQFF. J is TRBJ2-1 and V is TRBV19; tentatively, D is TRBD1 (5 bases). The CDR3 loop spans 12 amino acids. Trimming removed 5 bases at V and 5 bases at J, with 7 bases between. The germline V gene has CDR1 LNHDA and CDR2 SQIVND (reference sequence).

In its sample, this clone was seen a few times. The rearrangement links TRBV18 to TRBJ2-7; TRBD2 might be the D (7 bases). Germline-derived CDR1 and CDR2 are KGHSH and LQKENI. The CDR3 totals 14 residues. V lost 6 bases and J 2 bases, leaving 14 bases between the germline ends. The DNA for the CDR3 is TGTGCCAGCTCCCCCGGAGGGGGGGCCTACGAGCAGTACGTC. The encoded protein is CASSPGGGAYEQYV.

This clone came up once. The chain carries TRBV7-2 and TRBJ2-3; 10 positions agree with TRBD2. CDR3 length: 15 amino acids. Germline-derived CDR1 and CDR2 are SGHTA and FQGNSA. Unmatched junction bases numbered 9, after V lost 6 bases and J lost 6 bases. The CDR3 nucleotides read TGTGCCAGCAGATCTCTAGCGGGGGATGGTGATACGCAGTATTTT. Translated, it gives CASRSLAGDGDTQYF.

Written as DNA, the CDR3 is TGTGCCAGCAGCAGGAGACAGGGAAACACTGAAGCTTTCTTT. It yields the protein CASSRRQGNTEAFF. The chain employs TRBV11-2 and TRBJ1-1; 7 bases agree with TRBD1. The CDR3 has 14 amino acids. V dropped 5 bases and J dropped 2; count of bases not matched to a gene: 5. The germline CDR1 and CDR2 sequences are SGHAT and FQNNGV.

The chain recombines TRBV5-1 with TRBJ1-3; D unclear. CDR1 is SGHRS, CDR2 YFSETQ, per germline. V lost 0 bases and J 2 bases, leaving 15 bases between the germline ends. CDR3 length: 17 amino acids. The CDR3 loop reads CASSLEGGWFTGNTIYF. CDR3 bases: TGCGCCAGCAGCTTGGAAGGAGGGTGGTTCACTGGAAACACCATATATTTT.

Of note for this clone: At one boundary the junction diverges from the germline segment, which might be a read error. The rearrangement joins TRBV2 to TRBJ1-4, with a weak D call TRBD1 (5 bases). The CDR3 totals 15 residues. Germline V gene data show CDR1 as SNHLY and CDR2 as FYNNEI. As DNA, the CDR3 is TGTGCCAGCAGGGAAGGGGTCGGAACTAATGAAAAACTGTTTTTT. Protein: CASREGVGTNEKLFF.

The genes are TRBV5-1 and TRBJ1-6; D is ambiguous. CDR1 is SGHRS and CDR2 is YFSETQ in the germline V gene. This CDR3 contains 16 residues. Trimming left V 1 base short and J 3 bases short, with 11 bases between. CDR3 nucleotides: TGCGCCAGCAGCTTGTTGTGGAGGGACTATAATTCACCCCTCCACTTT. Translated, it gives CASSLLWRDYNSPLHF.

This clone was seen only once. V and J are TRBV5-6 and TRBJ2-3; D perhaps matches TRBD2 (5 bases). V shed 4 bases and J shed 2 bases, with 11 bases lying between them. Per the germline V gene, CDR1 is SGHDT and CDR2 is YYEEEE. This CDR3 is built from 14 residues. In nucleotides, the CDR3 is TGTGCCAGCAGCCTTCGGGGTTCCACAGATACGCAGTATTTT. This gives the protein CASSLRGSTDTQYF.

This chain connects TRBV7-8 to TRBJ1-1; no clear D gene. The CDR3 has 14 residues. The germline V and J ends were trimmed by 2 bases and 1 base, with 8 bases remaining between them. Germline CDR1 reads SGHVS; CDR2 reads FQNEAQ. The CDR3: CASSLTWKNTEAFF. The CDR3 DNA is TGTGCCAGCAGCTTAACATGGAAGAACACTGAAGCTTTCTTT.

The chain employs TRBV11-3 and TRBJ2-5, with a weak D call TRBD1 (5 bases). V was shortened by 5 bases and J by 4 bases, with 17 bases between the two germline ends. The germline V gene has CDR1 SGHNT and CDR2 YENEEA. The CDR3 is 15 amino acids. The CDR3 nucleotides read TGTGCCAGCAGCAGGGCAGACAGCCAAGGAGAGACCCAGTACTTC. This codes for CASSRADSQGETQYF.

This chain uses TRBV6-4 with TRBJ2-7, with a weak D call TRBD1 (9 bases). The CDR3 runs 19 residues. V gave up 8 bases and J gave up 2 bases, with 31 bases separating them. Germline-derived CDR1 and CDR2 are MRHNA and SNTAGT. In DNA form, the CDR3 reads TGTGCCAGCGCGGGGGGATGGGACAGGGCCTACATAGTAACCTACGAGCAGTACGTC. It is translated as CASAGGWDRAYIVTYEQYV.

This clone appeared a few times. The chain joins TRBV7-2 to TRBJ2-1, with TRBD2 identical over 8 bases. Germline assignment: CDR1 SGHTA and CDR2 FQGNSA. This CDR3 is built from 16 residues. Trimming took 2 bases from V and 4 from J; bases not matched to a gene: 7. In nucleotides, the CDR3 is TGTGCCAGCAGCTTACTCCTCAGCGGGGGTTACAATGAGCAGTTCTTC. Translating it yields CASSLLLSGGYNEQFF.

The V and J genes are TRBV7-2 and TRBJ1-1; D is undetermined. Germline assignment: CDR1 SGHTA and CDR2 FQGNSA. V was trimmed by 2 bases and J by 1 base, leaving 8 bases between them. This CDR3 is 14 amino acids long. The CDR3 sequence: CASSLMGRNTEAFF. The DNA for the CDR3 is TGTGCCAGCAGCTTAATGGGCAGGAACACTGAAGCTTTCTTT.